The TCR beta chain described here comes from a study of response to subunit inactivated influenza vaccine. Notes on the study in general: The authors suggested that every seasonal influenza vaccination recruits few new T cells.

As to this clonotype: The antigen is not known.

The CDR3 has 16 residues. Looked up from germline, CDR1 is SGHVS and CDR2 is FNYEAQ. V lost 2 bases and J lost 3; bases outside the gene matches: 7. Each CDR3 protein gets one entry after TCRdb re-called the RT-PCR reads with MiXCR. Among 500,000 to 550,000 distinct CDR3 sequences, under 8.5% were seen once, and the ten largest hold 10% to 15%. The specimen was PBMCs from blood, collected around 25 months after vaccination. The TCR comes from a man aged 50 to 69 who received an inactivated influenza vaccine. The V gene is TRBV7-6, the J gene TRBJ2-1; 7 bases match TRBD1. The CDR3 region has the DNA TGTGCCAGCAGCTTATGGGCAGGGGGTGACTACAATGAGCAGTTCTTC. This translates into CASSLWAGGDYNEQFF.